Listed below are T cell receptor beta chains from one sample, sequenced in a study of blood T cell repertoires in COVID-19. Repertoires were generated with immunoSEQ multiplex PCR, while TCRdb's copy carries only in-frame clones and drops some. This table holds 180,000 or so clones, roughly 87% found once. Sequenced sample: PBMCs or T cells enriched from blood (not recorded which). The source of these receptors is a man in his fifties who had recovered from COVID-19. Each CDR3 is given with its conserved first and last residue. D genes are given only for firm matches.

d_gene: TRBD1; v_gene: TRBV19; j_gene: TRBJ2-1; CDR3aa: CASSTPTGQGWNEQFF
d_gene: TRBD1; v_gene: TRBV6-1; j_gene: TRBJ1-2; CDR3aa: CASSERRGLNYGYTF
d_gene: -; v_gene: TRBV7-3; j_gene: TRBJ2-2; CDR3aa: CASSLKNTNTGELFF
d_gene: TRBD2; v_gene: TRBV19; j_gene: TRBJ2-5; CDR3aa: CASSSTSGSFGETQYF
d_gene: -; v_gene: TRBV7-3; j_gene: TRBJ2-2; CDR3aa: CASSVDTNTGELFF
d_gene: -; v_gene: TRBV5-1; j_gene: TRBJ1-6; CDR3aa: CASSVDSLYNSPLHF
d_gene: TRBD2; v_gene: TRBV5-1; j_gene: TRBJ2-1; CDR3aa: CASSHGTSGRGVNEQFF
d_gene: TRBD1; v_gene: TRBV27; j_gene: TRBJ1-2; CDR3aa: CASSSWTGNNYGYTF
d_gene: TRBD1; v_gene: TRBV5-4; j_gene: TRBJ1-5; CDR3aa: CASSDGTGYQPQHF
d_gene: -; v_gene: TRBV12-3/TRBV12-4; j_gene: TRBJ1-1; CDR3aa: CASPLGRAARAFF
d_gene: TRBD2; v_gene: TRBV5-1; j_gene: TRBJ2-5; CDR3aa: CASSKGLAGAGDQETQYF
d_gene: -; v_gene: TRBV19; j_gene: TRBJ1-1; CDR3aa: CASSLKTGGGTEAFF
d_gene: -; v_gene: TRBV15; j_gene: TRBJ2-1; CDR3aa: CATSRAGNNEQFF
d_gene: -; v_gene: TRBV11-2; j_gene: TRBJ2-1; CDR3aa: CASSLVSPTVYNEQFF
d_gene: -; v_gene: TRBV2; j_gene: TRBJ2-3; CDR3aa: CAGGGGATDTQYF
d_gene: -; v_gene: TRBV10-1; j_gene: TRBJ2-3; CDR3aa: CASSESGGGDTQYF
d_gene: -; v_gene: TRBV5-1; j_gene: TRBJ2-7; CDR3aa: CASSLVGSSYEQYF
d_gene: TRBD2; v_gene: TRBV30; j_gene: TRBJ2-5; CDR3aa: CAWSRTGGSQETQYF
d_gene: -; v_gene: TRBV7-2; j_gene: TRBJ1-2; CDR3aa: CASSPYRATNYGYTF
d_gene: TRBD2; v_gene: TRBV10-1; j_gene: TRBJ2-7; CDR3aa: CASSESSGSYEQYF
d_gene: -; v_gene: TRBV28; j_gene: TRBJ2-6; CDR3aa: CASSTADSGANVLTF
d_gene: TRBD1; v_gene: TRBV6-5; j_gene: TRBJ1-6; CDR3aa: CASRMGTGESPLHF
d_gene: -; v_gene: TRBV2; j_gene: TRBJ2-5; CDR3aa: CASSPGLRGYEETQYF
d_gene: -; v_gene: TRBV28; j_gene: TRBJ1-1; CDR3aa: CASSLLSGGRAPEAFF
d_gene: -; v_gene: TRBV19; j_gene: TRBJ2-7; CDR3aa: CASSIQTDYEQYF
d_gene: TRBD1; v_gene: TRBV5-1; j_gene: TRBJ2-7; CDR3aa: CASSPRGTESYEQYF
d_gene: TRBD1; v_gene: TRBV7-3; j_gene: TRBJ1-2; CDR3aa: CASSSSGTGGYYGYTF